Listed below are T cell receptor beta chains from one sample, sequenced in a study of cytomegalovirus exposure and HLA in healthy donors. Libraries were prepared by immunoSEQ multiplex PCR; TCRdb keeps only in-frame clonotypes and omits some of them. This sample has 95,000 to 150,000 clones, with about three quarters found just once. Source material: PBMCs. The receptors shown here come from a middle-aged man in good health and CMV-seronegative. CDR3s include the opening cysteine and the closing phenylalanine or tryptophan. A D gene is named only where the DNA matches it firmly. Only part of the rows carry a size: once, few, many, or a class if the clone is expanded.

abundance,v_gene,d_gene,j_gene,CDR3aa,CDR3nt
-,TRBV5-1,TRBD1,TRBJ1-1,CASSATPLGQVDMNTEAFF,TGCGCCAGCAGCGCAACGCCCTTAGGACAGGTCGATATGAACACTGAAGCTTTCTTT
-,TRBV7-6,-,TRBJ1-1,CASSPRGPGNTEAFF,TGTGCCAGCAGCCCTAGGGGTCCCGGGAACACTGAAGCTTTCTTT
-,TRBV5-1,TRBD1,TRBJ2-7,CASSFGTGVGSYEQYF,TGCGCCAGCAGCTTCGGGACAGGGGTAGGGTCCTACGAGCAGTACTTC
-,TRBV4-2,TRBD2,TRBJ2-3,CASSQGLAGYTDTQYF,TGTGCCAGCAGCCAAGGACTAGCGGGATACACAGATACGCAGTATTTT
few,TRBV4-1,-,TRBJ2-7,CASSQEVASSYEQYF,TGCGCCAGCAGCCAAGAGGTGGCCAGCTCCTACGAGCAGTACTTC
-,TRBV5-6,-,TRBJ1-2,CASSFEQNYGYTF,TGTGCCAGCAGCTTCGAACAGAACTATGGCTACACCTTC
-,TRBV5-1,TRBD1,TRBJ2-2,CASRHLTTGGGGGELFF,TGCGCCAGCAGACACCTGACCACAGGGGGCGGTGGCGGGGAGCTGTTTTTT
-,TRBV2,TRBD1,TRBJ1-1,CASSNQGGNTEAFF,TGTGCCAGCAGCAACCAGGGGGGAAACACTGAAGCTTTCTTT
-,TRBV4-3,TRBD1,TRBJ2-1,CASSQDRGQGNEQFF,TGCGCCAGCAGCCAAGACAGGGGGCAGGGCAATGAGCAGTTCTTC
few,TRBV9,-,TRBJ2-1,CASSVQGVSYNEQFF,TGTGCCAGCAGCGTCCAGGGTGTGTCCTACAATGAGCAGTTCTTC
-,TRBV28,TRBD1,TRBJ2-3,CASSLGTGDRADTQYF,TGTGCCAGCAGTTTAGGGACAGGGGATCGGGCAGATACGCAGTATTTT
-,TRBV4-1,-,TRBJ2-3,CASSPLATLPTDTQYF,TGCGCCAGCAGCCCGTTGGCCACGCTTCCCACAGATACGCAGTATTTT
-,TRBV7-8,-,TRBJ2-1,CASSFGSYDEQFF,TGTGCCAGCAGCTTTGGTAGTTACGATGAGCAGTTCTTC
-,TRBV15,TRBD1,TRBJ1-1,CATSRDDRAGWDTEAFF,TGTGCCACCAGCAGAGATGACAGGGCGGGGTGGGACACTGAAGCTTTCTTT
-,TRBV19,TRBD1,TRBJ1-5,CASSPRGSGQGVGAQPQHF,TGTGCCAGTAGTCCAAGGGGCAGTGGACAGGGGGTAGGGGCCCAGCCCCAGCATTTT
-,TRBV18,-,TRBJ1-5,CASSPARTDNQPQHF,TGTGCCAGCTCACCGGCCAGGACAGACAATCAGCCCCAGCATTTT
few,TRBV9,TRBD2,TRBJ2-1,CASSGRLAGVNLFF,TGTGCCAGCAGCGGTCGGTTAGCGGGGGTAAATCTGTTCTTC
-,TRBV18,-,TRBJ1-4,CASSPGFREKLFF,TGTGCCAGCTCCCCCGGGTTTCGTGAAAAACTGTTTTTT
few,TRBV9,-,TRBJ1-3,CASSVQGMSGNTIYF,TGTGCCAGCAGCGTACAGGGTATGTCCGGAAACACCATATATTTT
-,TRBV29-1,TRBD1,TRBJ1-2,CSVGQGGSGYAF,TGCAGCGTTGGACAGGGAGGTAGTGGCTACGCCTTC
-,TRBV7-7,TRBD1,TRBJ2-5,CASSLGQGQETQYF,TGTGCCAGCAGCTTGGGACAGGGTCAAGAGACCCAGTACTTC
-,TRBV5-1,TRBD1,TRBJ1-1,CASSLRDRSGEAFF,TGCGCCAGCAGCCTCCGGGACAGGTCGGGTGAAGCTTTCTTT
-,TRBV7-2,-,TRBJ2-1,CASSLGGNPVYNEQFF,TGTGCCAGCAGCTTAGGGGGCAATCCGGTTTACAATGAGCAGTTCTTC
once,TRBV7-2,-,TRBJ2-3,CASSPTGLDTQYF,TGTGCCAGCAGCCCGACAGGTCTAGATACGCAGTATTTT
-,TRBV5-1,-,TRBJ1-1,CASSLGGQSAEAFF,TGCGCCAGCAGCTTAGGGGGACAAAGTGCTGAAGCTTTCTTT
-,TRBV6-5,TRBD1,TRBJ2-7,CASSSQTGGSYEQYF,TGTGCCAGCAGTTCCCAGACAGGGGGCTCCTACGAGCAGTACTTC
-,TRBV5-4,-,TRBJ2-1,CASSFPLDNEQFF,TGTGCCAGCAGCTTCCCCCTAGACAATGAGCAGTTCTTC
-,TRBV5-1,TRBD2,TRBJ2-1,CASSSTTSGGAYNEQFF,TGCGCCAGCAGCTCAACGACTAGCGGGGGGGCCTACAATGAGCAGTTCTTC
-,TRBV7-9,-,TRBJ1-1,CASSLERRAEAFF,TGTGCCAGCAGCTTGGAAAGACGGGCTGAAGCTTTCTTT
-,TRBV19,TRBD1,TRBJ2-5,CASSIEFEDRSQETQYF,TGTGCCAGTAGTATAGAGTTCGAGGACAGGAGTCAGGAGACCCAGTACTTC
-,TRBV7-7,TRBD2,TRBJ2-3,CASSLTGLAGDTQYF,TGTGCCAGCAGCTTAACGGGACTAGCGGGGGATACGCAGTATTTT
-,TRBV5-4,TRBD1,TRBJ2-5,CASSLQGQRGETQYF,TGTGCCAGCAGCTTACAGGGGCAGAGGGGGGAGACCCAGTACTTC
-,TRBV11-2,-,TRBJ1-5,CASSLGALSNQPQHF,TGTGCCAGCAGCTTGGGGGCCCTTAGCAATCAGCCCCAGCATTTT
-,TRBV9,TRBD1,TRBJ1-1,CASSVAGGVNTEAFF,TGTGCCAGCAGCGTAGCAGGGGGCGTCAACACTGAAGCTTTCTTT
-,TRBV27,-,TRBJ1-6,CASSLWRSNSPLHF,TGTGCCAGCAGTTTATGGCGGTCGAATTCACCCCTCCACTTT
-,TRBV5-6,-,TRBJ1-1,CASSTGFMNTEAFF,TGTGCCAGCAGCACGGGGTTCATGAACACTGAAGCTTTCTTT
-,TRBV6-6,TRBD1,TRBJ1-1,CASLGQGGNTEAFF,TGTGCCAGCCTGGGACAGGGAGGGAACACTGAAGCTTTCTTT
-,TRBV6-5,-,TRBJ2-3,CASSRGTDTQYF,TGTGCCAGCAGCCGAGGCACAGATACGCAGTATTTT
-,TRBV5-6,-,TRBJ1-3,CASLRTGSGNTIYF,TGTGCCAGCCTACGAACAGGGTCTGGAAACACCATATATTTT
-,TRBV6-6,TRBD1,TRBJ1-5,CAAKTGENQPQHF,TGTGCCGCCAAAACAGGGGAAAATCAGCCCCAGCATTTT
-,TRBV6-5,TRBD1,TRBJ1-5,CASSYRGGAGQPQHF,TGTGCCAGCAGTTACAGAGGGGGCGCAGGTCAGCCCCAGCATTTT
-,TRBV5-4,-,TRBJ1-6,CASSLDSADNSPLHF,TGTGCCAGCAGCTTGGATTCTGCGGATAATTCACCCCTCCACTTT